This T cell receptor (beta chain) stems from a study of blood T cell repertoires in COVID-19. Across the whole study: The United States, Italy and Spain provided the acute and convalescent COVID-19 samples. In each case, the material was cDNA or gDNA derived from T cells, B-cell-depleted T cells, or PBMCs.

The protocol was immunoSEQ multiplex PCR, while the TCRdb copy is restricted to in-frame clones and leaves out a portion. Of 200,000 to 250,000 clones listed, roughly four fifths are singletons. V was trimmed by 3 bases and J by 4 bases, leaving 13 bases between them. This CDR3 contains 15 residues. Germline V gene data show CDR1 as LGHDT and CDR2 as YNNKEL (reference sequence). Those enrolled, adults aged 18 to 89 years, came from 24 US areas. Cohort assignment relied on participant-reported clinical history. The specimen was PBMCs or T cells enriched from blood (not recorded which). V is TRBV3-1 (or the pseudogene TRBV3-2) and J is TRBJ1-5; a possible D gene is TRBD1 (5 bases). This sequence originates from a middle-aged man who had recovered from COVID-19. The CDR3 bases are TGTGCCAGCAGCCAGGGCAGGGCGGGAAATCAGCCCCAGCATTTT. Translating gives CASSQGRAGNQPQHF.